The entry below gives a single T cell receptor beta chain sequence along with its context. Its cognate antigen has yet to be identified. The record has no base qualities; no much larger clone is one base away. The library was prepared using the immunoSEQ multiplex PCR assay. The table comes from immuneACCESS by way of TCRdb, which keeps in-frame sequences with V and J called. Part of the clones is missing from these tables; in studies checked, under half for an unresolved V gene and the rest for unknown reasons. The sample has 78,000 or so clones on record, 91% of them singletons. 0.37% of the sample is in the top ten clones. This sample was included in a study of technical replicates of blood from four donors (dated by TCRdb to about 2017). CDR1 and CDR2 were assigned from the germline V gene as SGHRS and YFSETQ. There are 17 amino acids in the CDR3, from cysteine to phenylalanine inclusive. CDR3 DNA is the only sequence kept; it has 51 bases, read in frame from the first base. Unmatched junction bases come to 19, with V trimmed by 4 bases and J by 9 bases.

Rearrangement joined TRBV5-1 to TRBJ2-4, with 7 central nucleotides matching TRBD1. The material sequenced was T cells isolated from PBMCs. This TCR was recovered from a human donor in good health. Some clones in this sample may be carry-over from other donors' samples. The DNA is TGCGCCAGCAGCGCTAGGACCCCCGGGCAGGGGGTGGCCATTCAGTACTTC. The translation is CASSARTPGQGVAIQYF. The reference TRBV5-1 and TRBJ2-4 proteins fill in what lies around the CDR3, so the full variable domain reads KAGVTQTPRYLIKTRGQQVTLSCSPISGHRSVSWYQQTPGQGLQFLFEYFSETQRNKGNFPGRFSGRQFSNSRSEMNVSTLELGDSALYLCASSARTPGQGVAIQYFGAGTRLSVL.